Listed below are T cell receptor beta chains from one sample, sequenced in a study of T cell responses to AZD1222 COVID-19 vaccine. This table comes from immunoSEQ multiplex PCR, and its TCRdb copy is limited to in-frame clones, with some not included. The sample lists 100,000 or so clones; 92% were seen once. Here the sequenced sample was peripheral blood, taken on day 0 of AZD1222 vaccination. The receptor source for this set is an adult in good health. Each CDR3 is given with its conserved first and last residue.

CSVEGGGEQFF TRBV29-1
CASSIGGSGSYGYTF TRBV19
CASSDRTGAGEQYF TRBV2
CASSPTSGLSYEQYF TRBV9
CASTKTSGNTIYF TRBV6-6
CASGDRGGTYEQYF TRBV28
CASSQKGDTQYF TRBV5-1
CASSSTSGRALYEQYF TRBV7-8
CASSLAGQGFTYEQYF TRBV5-6
CASSFWRYEQYF TRBV7-9
CASGPQEDNTQYF TRBV7-8
CASSETRTGQETQYF TRBV25-1
CASSLGQLNTEAFF TRBV6-5
CASIQGQYTEAFF TRBV12-3/TRBV12-4
CASRPAESTYGDTQYF TRBV4-2